This is a list of T cell receptor beta chains from one sample in a study of blood T cell repertoires in COVID-19. Measured with immunoSEQ multiplex PCR; TCRdb has only the in-frame clones, and not every one. Here the sample spans 150,000 to 200,000 clones, 88% being singletons. The sample comprised peripheral blood. These receptors were collected from a man aged 35 to 55 with active or convalescent COVID-19. The CDR3 runs from the conserved cysteine through the conserved F or W. A D gene is named only where the DNA matches it firmly. A clone size is listed for some rows: how often the clone was seen (once, few, many), or a class if it is expanded.

clone size	V gene	J gene	D gene	CDR3 protein	CDR3 DNA
.	TRBV19	TRBJ1-2	.	CASSVGHGYTF	TGTGCCAGTAGCGTGGGCCATGGCTACACCTTC
.	TRBV7-9	TRBJ2-7	.	CASSLGGGEPEQYF	TGTGCCAGCAGCTTAGGAGGCGGGGAACCCGAGCAGTACTTC
once	TRBV7-9	TRBJ1-3	TRBD1	CASSSSKQGSGNTIYF	TGTGCCAGCAGCTCCTCTAAACAGGGGTCTGGAAACACCATATATTTT
.	TRBV2	TRBJ2-2	.	CASGGRINTGELFF	TGTGCCAGCGGGGGCCGAATTAACACCGGGGAGCTGTTTTTT
.	TRBV28	TRBJ1-5	.	CASSYSYNQPQHF	TGTGCCAGCAGTTACAGTTACAATCAGCCCCAGCATTTT
.	TRBV7-9	TRBJ2-5	TRBD2	CASSLVGLAGQETQYF	TGTGCCAGCAGCTTAGTTGGACTAGCGGGGCAAGAGACCCAGTACTTC
.	TRBV7-2	TRBJ2-3	.	CASSPITDTQYF	TGTGCCAGCAGCCCAATCACAGATACGCAGTATTTT
.	TRBV19	TRBJ2-3	TRBD1	CASSILRGTGGTDTQYF	TGTGCCAGTAGTATATTAAGAGGGACAGGGGGCACAGATACGCAGTATTTT
.	TRBV28	TRBJ1-6	TRBD1	CASTKDRGLHF	TGTGCCAGCACCAAAGACAGGGGACTCCACTTT
few	TRBV4-3	TRBJ1-3	TRBD1	CASSQETGATIYF	TGCGCCAGCAGCCAGGAGACAGGGGCCACCATATATTTT
.	TRBV24-1	TRBJ2-1	TRBD2	CATSDPLAGGMDEQFF	TGTGCCACCAGCGACCCACTAGCGGGAGGGATGGATGAGCAGTTCTTC
.	TRBV5-1	TRBJ1-1	TRBD1	CASSAQGGNTEAFF	TGCGCCAGCAGCGCACAGGGGGGGAACACTGAAGCTTTCTTT
.	TRBV10-3	TRBJ2-3	TRBD2	CAIRPGTSGGTDTQYF	TGTGCCATCAGGCCCGGGACTAGCGGTGGCACAGATACGCAGTATTTT
.	TRBV3-1/TRBV3-2	TRBJ2-5	TRBD2	CASSQDGLAGRETQYF	TGTGCCAGCAGCCAAGACGGACTAGCGGGACGAGAGACCCAGTACTTC
.	TRBV6-5	TRBJ1-1	TRBD1	CASSRLQGANTEAFF	TGTGCCAGCAGTCGTCTACAGGGGGCGAACACTGAAGCTTTCTTT
.	TRBV19	TRBJ2-2	.	CASSIEGGELFF	TGTGCCAGTAGTATTGAGGGCGGGGAGCTGTTTTTT
.	TRBV6-5	TRBJ1-4	TRBD1	CASRRNRGFEKLFF	TGTGCCAGCAGACGAAACAGGGGGTTTGAAAAACTGTTTTTT
.	TRBV7-2	TRBJ2-3	TRBD2	CASSAGTSGTTQYF	TGTGCCAGCAGCGCCGGGACTAGCGGAACTACGCAGTATTTT
.	TRBV27	TRBJ2-7	TRBD2	CASSGLAGVADEQYF	TGTGCCAGCTCTGGGTTAGCGGGAGTCGCCGACGAGCAGTACTTC
.	TRBV3-1/TRBV3-2	TRBJ1-6	TRBD1	CASSPRTGLGSPLHF	TGTGCCAGCAGCCCCCGGACAGGGCTGGGTTCACCCCTCCACTTT
.	TRBV6-5	TRBJ2-7	TRBD1	CASRDSSYEQYF	TGTGCCAGCCGGGACAGTTCCTACGAGCAGTACTTC
.	TRBV19	TRBJ1-3	.	CASSILAGNRNTIYF	TGTGCCAGTAGTATACTGGCAGGGAATAGAAACACCATATATTTT
.	TRBV27	TRBJ1-2	.	CASSSRDRWGYTF	TGTGCCAGCAGTTCCCGGGATCGCTGGGGCTACACCTTC
.	TRBV6-5	TRBJ1-1	.	CASTLSRWNTEAFF	TGTGCCAGCACCCTTTCGCGGTGGAACACTGAAGCTTTCTTT
.	TRBV19	TRBJ1-1	.	CASSIDLRTEAFF	TGTGCCAGTAGTATAGACCTGAGGACTGAAGCTTTCTTT
.	TRBV6-1	TRBJ2-7	.	CASSEQGQTYEQYF	TGTGCCAGCAGTGAACAGGGTCAAACCTACGAGCAGTACTTC
.	TRBV19	TRBJ1-2	TRBD1	CATKTGSLNYGYTF	TGTGCCACGAAGACAGGGTCGTTGAACTATGGCTACACCTTC
.	TRBV14	TRBJ1-2	TRBD1	CASSPWDRGPLGYTF	TGTGCCAGCAGCCCATGGGACAGGGGGCCCCTTGGCTACACCTTC
.	TRBV4-3	TRBJ1-1	TRBD1	CASSQGAGGSSGLYAEAFF	TGCGCCAGCAGCCAAGGGGCAGGGGGGAGTTCGGGTCTGTACGCTGAAGCTTTCTTT
.	TRBV3-1/TRBV3-2	TRBJ1-2	TRBD1	CASSQAGQGDHGYTF	TGTGCCAGCAGCCAAGCGGGACAGGGGGACCATGGCTACACCTTC
.	TRBV5-1	TRBJ2-3	TRBD1	CASSLEEGASTDTQYF	TGCGCCAGCAGCTTGGAAGAGGGGGCTAGCACAGATACGCAGTATTTT
once	TRBV19	TRBJ1-6	TRBD1	CASNAFPGQGFNSPLHF	TGTGCCAGTAATGCCTTCCCGGGACAGGGATTCAATTCACCCCTCCACTTT
.	TRBV27	TRBJ2-1	TRBD1	CASSLNGQGFPYNEQFF	TGTGCCAGCAGTTTGAATGGACAGGGTTTCCCCTACAATGAGCAGTTCTTC
.	TRBV18	TRBJ1-1	TRBD1	CASPPQGQMNTEAFF	TGTGCCAGCCCACCACAGGGACAGATGAACACTGAAGCTTTCTTT
.	TRBV12-3/TRBV12-4	TRBJ2-7	.	CASLRGWGEQYF	TGTGCCAGCCTACGGGGGTGGGGCGAGCAGTACTTC
.	TRBV6-2/TRBV6-3	TRBJ1-1	TRBD1	CASSYRTGDMNTEAFF	TGTGCCAGCAGTTACCGGACAGGCGACATGAACACTGAAGCTTTCTTT
.	TRBV7-2	TRBJ1-1	.	CASSLVFGDTEAFF	TGTGCCAGCAGCTTAGTATTCGGGGACACTGAAGCTTTCTTT
.	TRBV25-1	TRBJ1-5	.	CASSATGNQPQHF	TGTGCCAGCAGTGCCACAGGGAACCAGCCCCAGCATTTT
once	TRBV11-2	TRBJ2-6	.	CASSNKVGGFNVLTF	TGTGCCAGCAGCAATAAGGTCGGCGGCTTCAACGTCCTGACTTTC
.	TRBV6-5	TRBJ1-2	.	CASGPGGARGYTF	TGTGCCAGCGGACCGGGGGGGGCTCGGGGCTACACCTTC
.	TRBV5-1	TRBJ2-7	.	CASSLDTLPSYEQYF	TGCGCCAGCAGCTTGGATACACTACCTTCCTACGAGCAGTACTTC
.	TRBV5-1	TRBJ1-1	TRBD1	CASSLGTAVEAFF	TGCGCCAGCAGCCTCGGGACAGCGGTAGAAGCTTTCTTT
.	TRBV5-1	TRBJ2-5	.	CASRWAPSFITQYF	TGCGCCAGCCGGTGGGCCCCCTCATTTATTACCCAGTACTTC
.	TRBV2	TRBJ2-5	.	CASIGSGTDARETQYF	TGTGCCAGCATAGGTTCAGGAACTGACGCCAGAGAGACCCAGTACTTC
.	TRBV6-5	TRBJ2-2	.	CAIAGGILNTGELFF	TGTGCCATAGCCGGTGGCATTTTAAACACCGGGGAGCTGTTTTTT
.	TRBV19	TRBJ2-1	TRBD1	CASSYRTGPNEQFF	TGTGCCAGTAGTTACCGGACAGGCCCCAATGAGCAGTTCTTC
.	TRBV13	TRBJ2-3	TRBD2	CASSQAFRTSGSADTQYF	TGTGCCAGCAGCCAAGCCTTTAGGACTAGCGGGAGCGCAGATACGCAGTATTTT
.	TRBV5-5	TRBJ2-7	TRBD2	CASSFTGSGGDEQYF	TGTGCCAGCAGCTTCACGGGTAGCGGGGGCGACGAGCAGTACTTC
.	TRBV5-4	TRBJ1-3	.	CASSFRGGSSGNTIYF	TGTGCCAGCAGCTTCCGGGGTGGAAGCTCTGGAAACACCATATATTTT
.	TRBV6-4	TRBJ1-6	.	CAGPLLGGRNSPLHF	TGTGCCGGACCTCTCTTAGGGGGAAGGAATTCACCCCTCCACTTT
.	TRBV13	TRBJ2-5	TRBD2	CASSFASGQETQYF	TGTGCCAGCAGCTTTGCTAGCGGACAAGAGACCCAGTACTTC
.	TRBV7-9	TRBJ2-1	.	CASSFGGGGWDEQFF	TGTGCCAGCAGCTTCGGGGGCGGGGGTTGGGATGAGCAGTTCTTC
.	TRBV27	TRBJ1-2	.	CASSSYAGQTRNGYTF	TGTGCCAGCAGTTCATACGCGGGCCAAACCAGGAATGGCTACACCTTC
.	TRBV3-1/TRBV3-2	TRBJ2-7	.	CASSQLTGYEQYF	TGTGCCAGCAGTCAACTGACGGGCTACGAGCAGTACTTC
.	TRBV5-1	TRBJ2-3	.	CASSLAVPDTQYF	TGCGCCAGCAGCTTGGCGGTTCCAGATACGCAGTATTTT
.	TRBV13	TRBJ2-6	.	CASSSRQQGGSSGANVLTF	TGTGCCAGCAGCTCCCGTCAACAGGGTGGAAGCTCTGGGGCCAACGTCCTGACTTTC
.	TRBV10-3	TRBJ2-6	.	CAISDGRLSGANVLTF	TGTGCCATCAGTGACGGCAGACTCTCTGGGGCCAACGTCCTGACTTTC